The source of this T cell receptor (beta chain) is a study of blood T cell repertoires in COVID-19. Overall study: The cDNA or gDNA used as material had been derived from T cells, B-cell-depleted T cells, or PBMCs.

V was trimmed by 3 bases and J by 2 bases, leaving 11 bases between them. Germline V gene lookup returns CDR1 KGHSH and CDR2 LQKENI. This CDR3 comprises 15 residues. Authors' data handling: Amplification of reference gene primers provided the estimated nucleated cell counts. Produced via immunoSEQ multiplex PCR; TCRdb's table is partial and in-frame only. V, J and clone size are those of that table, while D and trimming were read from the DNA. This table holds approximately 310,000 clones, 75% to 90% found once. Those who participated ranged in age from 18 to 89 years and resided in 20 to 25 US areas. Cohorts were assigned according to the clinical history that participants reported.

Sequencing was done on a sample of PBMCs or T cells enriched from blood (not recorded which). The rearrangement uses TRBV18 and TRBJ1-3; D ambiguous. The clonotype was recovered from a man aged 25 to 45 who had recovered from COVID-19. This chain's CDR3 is CASSPNGATGNTIYF. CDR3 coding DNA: TGTGCCAGCTCACCGAACGGAGCAACTGGAAACACCATATATTTT.